A single T cell receptor beta chain is shown here with its context. This record belongs to a study of T-cell memory formation after mild COVID-19. The CDR3 consists of 15 residues. Germline V gene data show CDR1 as KGHDR and CDR2 as SFDVKD. The V gene end was trimmed by 4 bases and the J gene end by 6 bases; junction bases not matched to a gene: 7. TCRdb recomputed calls from the 5' RACE reads with MiXCR, one row per CDR3 protein. The sample lists about 350,000 distinct CDR3 sequences; 12% to 15% were seen once. The gene calls are TRBV24-1 and TRBJ1-2; TRBD1 aligns across 10 bases. Sequencing was done on a sample of PBMCs or a T cell subset sorted from them (not recorded which). The receptor's source is a man aged 18 to 29 who had mild COVID-19 (a few samples of this study predate the infection). Cell type and time point are not known. The chain's CDR3 is CATSDPPGQGNGYTF. Written as DNA, the CDR3 is TGTGCCACCAGTGACCCGCCGGGACAGGGGAATGGCTACACCTTC.